The 6 T cell receptor beta chains below come from one sample, sequenced in a study of beta chain features in type 1 diabetes. Findings and limits, study-wide: TCRB CDR3s were moderately but significantly shorter in Type 1 diabetes patients in all four CD4+ subsets.

These receptors' antigens are unknown. cDNA synthesis used the whole RNA isolate, giving expressed TCRB sequences. Generated by immunoSEQ multiplex PCR, the TCRdb table keeps only in-frame clones and is missing some. The sample contains about 160,000 clones, roughly 9% of which appear only once. Sequencing input: central memory CD4+ T cells from blood. The receptors shown here come from a woman aged 30 to 39 with type 1 diabetes.

The table lists this clone with a few counts. The chain combines TRBV18 with TRBJ2-2; the match to TRBD1 covers 7 bases. Germline CDR1 KGHSH, CDR2 LQKENI. The CDR3 runs to 15 residues. The trim removed 2 bases at V and 5 bases at J, leaving 5 bases unmatched. CDR3 sequence reads: CASSPRQGSTGELFF. The CDR3 DNA is TGTGCCAGCTCACCAAGACAGGGATCGACCGGGGAGCTGTTTTTT.

Only a few counts were recorded for this clone. V and J are TRBV2 and TRBJ2-1; 10 bases are shared with TRBD1. The germline CDR1 and CDR2 sequences are SNHLY and FYNNEI. This CDR3 has 15 amino acids. V shed 5 bases, J shed 7 bases, and the junction held 8 bases outside the gene matches. This CDR3 reads CASSYGTGDRNEQFF. CDR3 bases: TGTGCCAGCAGTTACGGGACAGGGGATCGGAATGAGCAGTTCTTC.

This clone has just a few counts. The chain uses TRBV10-3 and TRBJ1-4; D remains ambiguous. Trimming left V 0 bases short and J 4 bases short, with 9 bases between. Germline CDR1 and CDR2: ENHRY and SYGVKD. CDR3 size: 15 residues. Written as DNA, the CDR3 is TGTGCCATCAGTGAGTCGCCGGGGATTAATGAAAAACTGTTTTTT. Its protein is CAISESPGINEKLFF.

This clone was seen a few times. V and J are TRBV20-1 and TRBJ1-2; D not resolved. The CDR3 loop spans 11 amino acids. The germline V gene has CDR1 DFQATT and CDR2 SNEGSKA (reference sequence). With 4 bases removed from V and 3 bases from J, the gap between germline ends came to 6 bases. The CDR3 sequence is CSANPDYGYTF. CDR3 bases: TGCAGTGCTAATCCGGACTATGGCTACACCTTC.

With regard to this clone: With a much larger clone just one base away, this may be a read error. This CDR3 is CASSRDRNTEAFF. CDR3 sequence (DNA): TGTGCCAGCAGCCGGGACAGGAACACTGAAGCTTTCTTT. The genes are TRBV5-6 and TRBJ1-1; TRBD1 aligns across 7 bases. Trimming cost V 4 bases and J 1 base; bases outside gene matches: 1. The CDR3 is 13 amino acids. The V gene's germline CDR1 is SGHDT and CDR2 YYEEEE.

The sample holds a few counts of this clone. This rearrangement joins TRBV18 to TRBJ1-1, with unresolved D. CDR1 and CDR2 (germline): KGHSH, LQKENI. There are 13 residues in the CDR3. Trimming left V 3 bases short and J 1 base short, with 6 bases between. This chain's CDR3 is CASSPTENTEAFF. The CDR3 nucleotides read TGTGCCAGCTCACCCACAGAGAACACTGAAGCTTTCTTT.